This TCR beta chain was profiled in a study of cytomegalovirus exposure and HLA in healthy donors. General study points: The authors later linked a missense DCLRE1C variant to TCR beta V- and J-gene trimming.

From germline, CDR1 is SGHRS and CDR2 YFSETQ. Trimming removed 1 base at V and 5 bases at J, with 3 bases between. The CDR3 loop spans 11 amino acids. To note about this clone: Its target is not known.

PCR amplification relied on 60 Vbeta primers (plus 13 Jbeta primers). Assay: immunoSEQ multiplex PCR; the TCRdb copy retains only in-frame clones and omits some. Recorded for this sample: about 25,000 clones. The rearrangement joins TRBV5-1 to TRBJ2-5; D call uncertain. The TCR originated in a male donor in good health and CMV-seropositive. Sequencing used PBMCs. The CDR3 DNA follows: TGCGCCAGCAGCTTGTCTGAGACCCAGTACTTC. The encoded protein is CASSLSETQYF.